The table lists the clone carrying this TCR beta chain with a few counts. Its specificity is not known. V lost 0 bases and J lost 3; bases outside the gene matches: 3. The CDR3 extends over 15 amino acids. Germline V lookup: CDR1 SGHTA, CDR2 FQGNSA. Primers included in the PCR were 60 Vbeta and 13 Jbeta primers. How the authors handled the data: A later analysis tallied some 84 million unique TCR beta chains, roughly 11 million of them shared. TCRdb's copy holds only in-frame clones and misses some; the assay was immunoSEQ multiplex PCR. V, J and clone size were drawn from that table, and D and trimming were deduced from the DNA. The sample holds about 160,000 clones, approximately 80% seen once. The data derive from a study of cytomegalovirus exposure and HLA in healthy donors. Looking at the study overall: Earlier work reported 100 million or so unique TCR beta sequences from approximately 180 million T cells. Study-level results: Researchers counted around 180 TCR beta chains as cytomegalovirus-associated. When the data were analyzed later, several of the most significant clusters appeared to be linked to common viral pathogens.

The material sequenced was PBMCs. This TCR was sampled from a woman aged 50 to 65 in good health and CMV-seronegative. The rearrangement joins TRBV7-2 to TRBJ2-7; 9 nucleotides match TRBD1. The CDR3 coding sequence is TGTGCCAGCAGCTTAGCGACAGGGGGACGCTACGAGCAGTACTTC. It is translated as CASSLATGGRYEQYF.